The source of this TCR beta chain is a study of control samples from healthy donors and cancer patients. Some clones are missing from TCRdb's copy, which holds only in-frame ones; the method was immunoSEQ multiplex PCR. The table has around 140,000 clones, roughly 89% seen once. The CDR3 is made up of 12 amino acids. With 5 bases removed from V and 8 bases from J, the gap between germline ends came to 11 bases. The germline V gene encodes CDR1 MNHEY and CDR2 SMNVEV (reference sequence). This rearrangement joins TRBV27 to TRBJ2-3; D might be TRBD2 (5 bases). Sequenced material: PBMCs. The source is a man aged 45-65 years with head and neck cancer. The CDR3, as DNA: TGTGCCAGCAGTAGCGGAGGAGGTACGCAGTATTTT. Residues: CASSSGGGTQYF.